This TCR beta chain was captured by sequencing in a study of long-term antiretroviral therapy in people with HIV (dated by TCRdb to the early 2020s). With regard to the full study: The earliest samples were collected approximately a decade before the 2015 WHO recommendation for immediate ART, a period when ART was typically delayed until CD4 counts fell. A retrospective serial study tested whether changes in peripheral blood TRB repertoire composition and diversity were associated with ART initiation and durable HIV suppression. A total of fewer than 200 cryopreserved PBMC samples were contributed to the cohort by 30 adults with confirmed HIV infection, with samples collected serially over a mean of about 6 years (range 1-12). Among the 30 to 35 participants with HIV, over nine were female. Test extractions of a monoclonal T-cell line alongside some 35 polyclonal samples showed no cross-contamination during QIAcube processing.

The immunoSEQ hsTCRB v3.0 assay was used at survey level resolution to sequence the TRB variable region. A depth of about 40,000-55,000 T-cell genomes per sample was targeted for TRB sequencing. Pooled TRB libraries were sequenced on an Illumina MiSeq with a v3 150-cycle kit. Concerning the study's data processing: Repertoire analysis ran in R within a reproducible Nextflow workflow covering QC, data transformation and analysis. LymphoSeq2, an R package for exploring AIRR-Seq data, was used to implement custom analyses. A handful of samples that yielded fewer than 5000 total TRB sequences were excluded, so that around 190 HIV repertoires were analyzed. Among the roughly 200 retained HIV repertoires, 55 to 65 were collected before ART initiation and 120 to 140 after ART initiation. Each repertoire was downsampled to 5000 TRB nucleotide sequences, and summary statistics were averaged across 100 downsampling iterations. Only TRB sequences with CDR3 regions of at least seven amino acids were retained for analysis. Diversity was assessed using a clonality score derived from Shannon entropy and using the Gini coefficient. In the repertoire networks, any two of the top 5000 CDR3 amino acid sequences were connected whenever the two sequences differed by an edit distance of one. Antigen specificity groups and MHC restriction were predicted for TRB CDR3 amino acid sequences with GLIPH2. Known CMV, EBV, HIV or tissue antigen associations were flagged by matching CDR3 amino acid sequences against VDJdb and McPAS-TCR. Pre-ART, post-ART and control groups were compared with Wilcoxon signed-rank tests and Holm-Bonferroni correction. The table was pulled from immuneACCESS by TCRdb, which kept in-frame rearrangements only. Such tables lose some clones; where checked, under half of the loss comes from unresolved V genes, and the rest has no known cause. That table supplies the V and J calls and clone size; D and trimming were determined from the DNA. This sample lists more than 11,000 clones; roughly 84% were detected once. In total, the top ten clones hold about 7% of the sample.

With respect to this clone: Its antigen is unknown. No much larger clone is present one base from it, and per-base qualities are unavailable.

General findings and caveats noted by the study authors: Samples dated from the mid-2000s to the late 2010s, and the ART regimens used may be less effective than current ones. Narrower CDR3 length ranges were observed in HIV repertoires than in controls, and an antigen-experienced repertoire with only a slight naive shift after ART was suggested by the network structure. Because cell numbers in pre-ART samples were limited, unsorted PBMC were profiled instead of sorted CD4+ and CD8+ T cells. Expanded TRB clones identified before ART initiation dominated the repertoire across all time points, though the dominance fluctuated and decreased in many PLHIV after ART. ART initiation was associated with a significant increase in TRB diversity, but diversity stayed significantly below transplant donor controls even after long-term ART. Inferences about post-ART repertoire changes are limited because no data were available on ART adherence, viral resistance or therapy changes. Limited PBMC availability meant only the TCR beta chain was sequenced, without alpha chain pairing.

Inclusion was restricted to participants for whom at least one PBMC sample before ART initiation and at least two post-ART samples were available. Treatment was received in the United States of America by all participants with HIV. Before DNA extraction, cryopreserved samples containing about 0.9-10 million PBMC were thawed and washed. At the time of the earliest PBMC sample, participants with HIV were aged between roughly 20 and 54 years. Each participant contributed PBMC samples from 1-4 timepoints before ART initiation and 2-8 timepoints after ART initiation, with a median of 7 samples. Serial HIV viral load, CD4+ T-cell count, ART history and demographic data were obtained for every participant. Using a Qiagen kit on a QIAcube, genomic DNA was extracted from unsorted PBMC, with samples processed in batches of 12. The receptor was isolated from a man aged 30 to 45 with HIV. Sequencing used unsorted PBMCs, obtained 0.4 years after starting antiretroviral therapy.

CDR3 protein: CASSLSGGTDTQYF. The nucleotide sequence is TGTGCCAGCAGCTTGTCGGGAGGCACAGATACGCAGTATTTT. The rearrangement joined TRBV7-2 to TRBJ2-3; possibly the D gene is TRBD2, per 6 matching bases. CDR1 SGHTA and CDR2 FQGNSA are derived from the germline V gene. At the junction V is shortened by 3 bases and J by 1 base, with 8 bases in between. Its CDR3 holds 14 amino acids, cysteine through phenylalanine. Of all the DNA, just the CDR3 is kept, 42 bases in frame from base 1. Supplemented by the reference TRBV7-2 and TRBJ2-3 proteins around the CDR3, the complete variable domain is GAGVSQSPSNKVTEKGKDVELRCDPISGHTALYWYRQSLGQGLEFLIYFQGNSAPDKSGLPSDRFSAERTGGSVSTLTIQRTQQEDSAVYLCASSLSGGTDTQYFGPGTRLTVL.